Here is one T cell receptor (beta chain) with its context. Which antigen it targets is not known. No base quality values were provided; no much bigger clone lies one nucleotide off. This sample's treatment or condition label indicates: roughly 19 received Ad26.COV2.S at low or high dose, single or two shots; about 5 received placebo; per-sample allocation not given. Repertoires of vaccine and placebo recipients were sequenced from samples taken on day 63 after the first injection. Between 29 July and 7 August 2020, Cohort 1b enrolled about 27 adults aged 18-55 years at one site in Boston, USA. Ad26.COV2.S was a replication-incompetent adenovirus type 26 vector expressing a prefusion-stabilized SARS-CoV-2 spike protein from the original Wuhan strain. The data are from a study of Ad26.COV2.S vaccination and SARS-CoV-2 variants (dated by TCRdb to about 2021). In the study overall: Donors in the vaccine arm were drawn from COV1001, a multicentre, randomized, double-blind, placebo-controlled phase I-IIa trial testing Ad26.COV2.S in healthy adults. Participants in the trial were split at random into five groups of five each, receiving low-dose or high-dose Ad26.COV2.S once or twice, or else placebo on both occasions. Throughout the experiments and outcome assessment, investigators stayed blinded to trial group allocation. Sequencing of the TCRbeta repertoire served to evaluate the specificity and breadth of SARS-CoV-2-reactive T cell receptors following Ad26.COV2.S vaccination. A total of approximately 30 samples were included in the TCR-sequenced set, comprising roughly 19 Ad26.COV2.S vaccine recipients, 5 placebo recipients and 8 SARS-CoV-2 convalescent individuals. Ad26.COV2.S was administered intramuscularly at a dose of 5x10^10 or 1x10^11 viral particles, either as one shot or as two shots given 56 days apart.

Points the paper makes about the study in general: Higher spike-specific TCR breadth was observed in Ad26.COV2.S recipients than in placebo recipients (P = 0.0014). Comparable non-spike TCR breadth was observed between vaccine and placebo recipients, consistent with only spike being contained in the vaccine. The authors noted that total T cell responses may have been underestimated by the TCR breadth and depth analyses. After vaccination, spike-specific CD8+ and CD4+ T cell responses were reported to show substantial breadth. The study lacked the statistical power to compare responses across vaccine doses or regimens.

The immunoSEQ Assay was the method used to sequence TCRbeta CDR3 regions. After extraction, genomic DNA underwent amplification by bias-controlled multiplex PCR, followed by high-throughput sequencing. The published analysis was carried out like this. To quantify the absolute abundance of each unique TCRbeta CDR3 region, sequences were collapsed and filtered. T cell fraction was estimated by normalizing TCRbeta template counts to usable DNA, with usable DNA measured through amplification of reference genes found in all nucleated cells. Repertoire TCRs were annotated as SARS-CoV-2-specific by exact matching of V gene, CDR3 amino acid sequence and J gene to a known reactive TCR set. The reference SARS-CoV-2 TCR set was derived from MIRA and filtered for enrichment in COVID-19-positive ImmuneCODE repertoires, a step that removed public or cross-reactive TCRs. Using the MIRA antigens, annotated TCRs were further analysed by specific ORF or by position within an ORF. Depth was the summed frequency of annotated unique rearrangements, while breadth was defined as annotated unique rearrangements over total unique productive rearrangements. Two-sided Wilcoxon rank-sum tests were applied when comparing TCR breadth between groups. TCRdb limited this immuneACCESS table to in-frame rearrangements with V and J called. A share of clones is missing; checked studies link under half to unresolved V genes, and the rest is unexplained. The DNA was the basis for D and trimming; V, J and clone size are from that table. Within this sample are 440,000 or so clones, with around 93% of them counted one time only. More than 1.5% of the sample goes to the ten largest clones.

Ends trimmed: V by 8 bases, J by 1 base; bases unmatched to a gene: 10. The CDR3 runs 17 amino acids, cysteine and phenylalanine included. CDR3 DNA only is kept here, 51 bases in frame from base 1. Sequences MNHEY (CDR1) and SMNVEV (CDR2) are obtained from the germline V gene (reference sequence). Here the chain combines TRBV27 and TRBJ1-4; 10 central nucleotides agree with TRBD1. The origin of this receptor is a person aged 18-65 years who received the Ad26.COV2.S COVID-19 vaccine or a placebo. Sequenced here: peripheral blood, sampled in a trial of Ad26.COV2.S vaccine versus placebo. This receptor has the CDR3 CASRPGTGVRTNEKLFF. The nucleotide sequence is TGTGCCAGCCGTCCCGGGACAGGGGTAAGAACTAATGAAAAACTGTTTTTT.